Listed below are T cell receptor beta chains from one sample, sequenced in a study of cytomegalovirus exposure and HLA in healthy donors. TCRdb's table, derived via immunoSEQ multiplex PCR, lists solely in-frame clones and lacks some. Of 100,000 to 150,000 clones in the sample, roughly 80% were seen once. The specimen was PBMCs. Source of these receptors: a man younger than 40 in good health and CMV-seropositive. The CDR3 runs from the conserved cysteine through the conserved F or W. A D gene is named only where the DNA matches it firmly. A clone size is listed for some rows: how often the clone was seen (once, few, many), or a class if it is expanded.

>.|TRBD1|TRBV13|TRBJ1-2
TGTGCCAGCAGCGAGGCCGTGGGACTACAGGGGGAAAACTATGGCTACACCTTC
CASSEAVGLQGENYGYTF
>.|.|TRBV6-5|TRBJ2-3
TGTGCCAGCAGCCCGTCTCCGGGCACAGATACGCAGTATTTT
CASSPSPGTDTQYF
>.|TRBD1|TRBV6-1|TRBJ2-5
TGTGCCAGCATGGGGAGACAGGGGAGGGAGACCCAGTACTTC
CASMGRQGRETQYF
>few|.|TRBV30|TRBJ1-1
TGTGCCTGGAGTGGGACTCTGGGGAAAGCTTTCTTT
CAWSGTLGKAFF
>.|.|TRBV28|TRBJ1-6
TGTGCCAGCAATACAGGGTTCTCACCCCTCCACTTT
CASNTGFSPLHF
>.|.|TRBV6-5|TRBJ2-2
TGTGCCAGCAGTTACAGTCAGGGAAGCGGGGAGCTGTTTTTT
CASSYSQGSGELFF
>.|.|TRBV10-2|TRBJ2-1
TGCGCCAGCAGTGGTTCCGGGGGTCAACTCACTTACAATGAGCAGTTCTTC
CASSGSGGQLTYNEQFF
>.|.|TRBV7-9|TRBJ2-1
TGTGCCAGCAGCTTACTTGTGGGGGCCGGATACAATGAGCAGTTCTTC
CASSLLVGAGYNEQFF
>.|.|TRBV4-2|TRBJ1-5
TGTGCCAGCAGCCAAGATATTCAGGCAAGCAATCAGCCCCAGCATTTT
CASSQDIQASNQPQHF
>.|TRBD1|TRBV6-5|TRBJ2-5
TGTGCCAGCAGTACGACAGGGGCGGGAGAGACCCAGTACTTC
CASSTTGAGETQYF
>.|.|TRBV2|TRBJ1-5
TGTGCCAGCGATTCCCAGGGGACGGGTCAGCCCCAGCATTTT
CASDSQGTGQPQHF
>.|TRBD2|TRBV2|TRBJ2-7
TGTGCCAGCAGTTATAGGCGGGGGGGCTACGAGCAGTACTTC
CASSYRRGGYEQYF
>.|.|TRBV7-2|TRBJ2-5
TGTGCCAGCAGCGACGCGGGGTTGTTAGAGACCCAGTACTTC
CASSDAGLLETQYF
>few|TRBD1|TRBV2|TRBJ1-6
TGTGCCAGCAACCGTCAGGACAGGAGGAGCTCCTATAATTCACCCCTCCACTTT
CASNRQDRRSSYNSPLHF